These T cell receptor beta chains were read from a single sample in a study of blood T cell repertoires in COVID-19. Sequencing used immunoSEQ multiplex PCR; TCRdb keeps in-frame clones, though not all of them. The sample includes more than 65,000 clones, 80% to 90% of them seen just once. The sequencing sample was made of peripheral blood. Receptors originate from a woman between 45 and 60 years old with acute or convalescent COVID-19. Both conserved end residues are part of each CDR3. The D gene is left open where the match is weak. Not every row has a clone size; where given, it reads once, few, many or a size class.

D gene	V gene	clone size	J gene	CDR3 DNA	CDR3 protein
-	TRBV19	-	TRBJ2-1	TGTGCCAGTAGCACGTGGGGGGAGGTCTACAATGAGCAGTTCTTC	CASSTWGEVYNEQFF
-	TRBV6-6	few	TRBJ1-2	TGTGCCAGCAGTATGACAGAGTATGGCTACACCTTC	CASSMTEYGYTF
-	TRBV2	-	TRBJ2-7	TGTGCCAGCAGTGATAATCCCGGGTCTCGGGAGCAGTACTTC	CASSDNPGSREQYF
-	TRBV2	-	TRBJ2-7	TGTGCCAGCAGTGGACTTAGCTACGAGCAGTACTTC	CASSGLSYEQYF
-	TRBV29-1	-	TRBJ1-1	TGCAGCTCTGGGGGGGATTCCACTGAAGCTTTCTTT	CSSGGDSTEAFF
-	TRBV2	few	TRBJ1-1	TGTGCCAGCAGGGGACTTGAGAGGGAAGCTTTCTTT	CASRGLEREAFF
TRBD2	TRBV7-2	-	TRBJ2-1	TGTGCCAGCAGCTCAGGGGCTAGCGGGTTTTACAATGAGCAGTTCTTC	CASSSGASGFYNEQFF
-	TRBV5-1	-	TRBJ1-5	TGCGCCAGCAGCTTGGGACAGGTCAATCAGCCCCAGCATTTT	CASSLGQVNQPQHF
-	TRBV2	-	TRBJ2-7	TGTGCCAGCAGTGAAAGCAAGGGGACCTACGAGCAGTACTTC	CASSESKGTYEQYF
-	TRBV30	-	TRBJ1-6	TGTGCCTGGAGTGTAGGTCAGGGGCGTTCACCCCTCCACTTT	CAWSVGQGRSPLHF
TRBD1	TRBV18	-	TRBJ2-5	TGTGCCAGCTCGATGGGGACAGGGGCGGAGGAGACCCAGTACTTC	CASSMGTGAEETQYF
-	TRBV14	-	TRBJ2-1	TGTGCCAGCAGCCAAGGGGAGTGGCTCCTCAACGTACAGTTCTTC	CASSQGEWLLNVQFF
-	TRBV10-2	-	TRBJ1-3	TGCGCCAGCAGTTACAGGATTGGAAGCTCTGGAAACACCATATATTTT	CASSYRIGSSGNTIYF
TRBD2	TRBV2	once	TRBJ2-5	TGTGCCAGCAGAGACTTAGCGGGGATACAAGAGACCCAGTACTTC	CASRDLAGIQETQYF
-	TRBV12-3/TRBV12-4	once	TRBJ2-7	TGTGCCAGCAGTCCGGACAGCTACGAGCAGTACTTC	CASSPDSYEQYF
-	TRBV19	-	TRBJ1-1	TGTGCCAGCGGGGACACGGCGAACACTGAAGCTTTCTTT	CASGDTANTEAFF
TRBD2	TRBV28	-	TRBJ2-1	TGTGCCAGCATTCCAGCGGGACTAGCAGGTTACAATGAGCAGTTCTTC	CASIPAGLAGYNEQFF
-	TRBV2	-	TRBJ1-5	TGTGCCAGCAGTGCCCTTCAGAACAATCAGCCCCAGCATTTT	CASSALQNNQPQHF
-	TRBV12-3/TRBV12-4	-	TRBJ1-2	TGTGCCAGCAGTGCCAGGGGCACCTATGGCTACACCTTC	CASSARGTYGYTF
TRBD1	TRBV18	once	TRBJ1-2	TGTGCCAGCTCACCAGGGACAGGGCTTAACTATGGCTACACCTTC	CASSPGTGLNYGYTF
TRBD2	TRBV13	-	TRBJ2-2	TGTGCCAGCAGCTCAGGACTAGCGGGGCAGACCGGGGAGCTGTTTTTT	CASSSGLAGQTGELFF
TRBD1	TRBV2	-	TRBJ1-2	TGTGCCAGCAGAGGACAGGGGGCGAACTATGGCTACACCTTC	CASRGQGANYGYTF
-	TRBV19	once	TRBJ2-1	TGTGCCAGTAGTATTACAGGGACGGCCTACAATGAGCAGTTCTTC	CASSITGTAYNEQFF